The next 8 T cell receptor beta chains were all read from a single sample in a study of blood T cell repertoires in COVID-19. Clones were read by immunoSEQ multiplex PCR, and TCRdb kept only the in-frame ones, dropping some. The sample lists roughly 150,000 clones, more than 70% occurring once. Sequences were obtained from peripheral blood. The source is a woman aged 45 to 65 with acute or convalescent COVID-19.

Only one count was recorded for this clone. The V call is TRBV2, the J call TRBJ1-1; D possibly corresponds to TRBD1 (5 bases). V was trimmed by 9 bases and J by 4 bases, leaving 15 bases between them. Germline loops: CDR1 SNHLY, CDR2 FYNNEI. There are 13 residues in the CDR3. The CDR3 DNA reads TGTGCCAGGGGGTTAGGCGGGGGCACTGAAGCTTTCTTT. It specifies CARGLGGGTEAFF.

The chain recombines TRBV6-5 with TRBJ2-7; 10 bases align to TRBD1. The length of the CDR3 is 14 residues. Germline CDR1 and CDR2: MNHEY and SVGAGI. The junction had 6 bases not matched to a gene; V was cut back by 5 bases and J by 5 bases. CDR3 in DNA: TGTGCCAGCAGTCGGACAGGGGGGCAGGACGAGCAGTACTTC. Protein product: CASSRTGGQDEQYF.

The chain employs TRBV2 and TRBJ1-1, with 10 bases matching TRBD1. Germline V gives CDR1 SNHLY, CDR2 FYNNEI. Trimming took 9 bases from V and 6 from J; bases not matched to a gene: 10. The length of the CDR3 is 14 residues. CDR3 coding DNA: TGTGCCAGTCCGTCGGGACAGGGGAGGGCTGAAGCTTTCTTT. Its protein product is CASPSGQGRAEAFF.

CDR3 sequence reads: CASSLFIYEQYF. Written as DNA, the CDR3 is TGTGCCAGCAGTTTATTCATCTACGAGCAGTACTTC. The chain has TRBV28 and TRBJ2-7; D not resolved. The CDR3 loop spans 12 amino acids. V lost 1 base, J lost 3 bases, and 4 bases lay in between. Germline V lookup: CDR1 MDHEN, CDR2 SYDVKM.

The CDR3 nucleotides are TGTGCCAGCCACGGACAGGGGGCTGGGTACACTGAAGCTTTCTTT. It translates to CASHGQGAGYTEAFF. The rearrangement joins TRBV6-5 to TRBJ1-1; 11 nucleotides agree with TRBD1. The V and J ends lost 8 bases and 3 bases, in that order; junction bases with no gene match: 8. Per the germline V gene, CDR1 is MNHEY and CDR2 is SVGAGI. The CDR3 spans 15 residues.

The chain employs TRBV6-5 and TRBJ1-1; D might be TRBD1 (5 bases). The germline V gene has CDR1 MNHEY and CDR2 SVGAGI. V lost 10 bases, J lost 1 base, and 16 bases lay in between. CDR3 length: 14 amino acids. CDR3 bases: TGTGCCACCACCCTTTCGACAGCGAACACTGAAGCTTTCTTT. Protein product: CATTLSTANTEAFF.

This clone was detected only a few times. As DNA, the CDR3 is TGTGCCAGCAGTGAAGGTTTTTCAGGGGGCGGCTATGGCTACACCTTC. It is translated as CASSEGFSGGGYGYTF. The chain employs TRBV25-1 and TRBJ1-2; TRBD1 aligns across 8 bases. CDR1 and CDR2 (germline): MGHDK, SYGVNS. The CDR3 is 16 residues long. Trimming removed 2 bases from V and 4 bases from J; junction bases left unmatched: 9.

CDR3 loop: CASSLTPSDGYTF. In nucleotides, the CDR3 is TGTGCCAGCAGCTTGACACCTTCAGATGGCTACACCTTC. The gene calls are TRBV11-2 and TRBJ1-2; unclear D gene. Germline V gene lookup returns CDR1 SGHAT and CDR2 FQNNGV. V dropped 3 bases and J dropped 6 bases, with 11 bases sitting between them. The CDR3 contains 13 residues. The full variable domain, with the rest looked up from reference TRBV11-2 and TRBJ1-2, is EAGVAQSPRYKIIEKRQSVAFWCNPISGHATLYWYQQILGQGPKLLIQFQNNGVVDDSQLPKDRFSAERLKGVDSTLKIQPAKLEDSAVYLCASSLTPSDGYTFGSGTRLTVV.